These 11 T cell receptor beta chains share one sample of origin, sequenced in a study of blood T cell repertoires in COVID-19. Produced via immunoSEQ multiplex PCR; TCRdb's table is partial and in-frame only. Of approximately 130,000 clones listed, approximately 85% are singletons. The specimen was peripheral blood. These receptors originate from a human donor in a cohort sampled during active COVID-19.

A word on this clone: At one of its ends the junction is not consistent with the germline gene, which may arise from a read error. The gene calls are TRBV7-8 and TRBJ2-1; 10 nucleotides agree with TRBD1. Germline V gives CDR1 SGHVS, CDR2 FQNEAQ. This CDR3 has 13 residues. CDR3 sequence reads: CASSLVDRGRALF. The DNA for the CDR3 is TGTGCCAGCAGCTTAGTAGACAGGGGGCGCGCTCTCTTC.

V is TRBV6-2 or TRBV6-3 and J is TRBJ2-1; 12 positions agree with TRBD2. Germline V gene lookup returns CDR1 MNHEY and CDR2 SVGEGT. V lost 2 bases and J lost 6; bases outside the gene matches: 8. The CDR3 is 17 amino acids. The CDR3 spells CASSYEVLAGGGNEQFF. The CDR3 DNA reads TGTGCCAGCAGTTACGAGGTCCTAGCGGGGGGGGGCAATGAGCAGTTCTTC.

This clone was seen a handful of times. The J gene is TRBJ2-3, the V gene TRBV9; tentatively, D is TRBD1 (5 bases). Germline V gene sequence: CDR1 SGDLS, CDR2 YYNGEE. The V gene lost 3 bases and the J gene lost 2 bases, with 16 bases spanning the gap. The CDR3 contains 16 residues. The CDR3 spells CASSALGARTTDTQYF. CDR3 DNA: TGTGCCAGCAGCGCTTTAGGGGCCAGAACCACAGATACGCAGTATTTT. The full variable domain, in which reference TRBV9 and TRBJ2-3 provide the parts outside the CDR3, is DSGVTQTPKHLITATGQRVTLRCSPRSGDLSVYWYQQSLDQGLQFLIQYYNGEERAKGNILERFSAQQFPDLHSELNLSSLELGDSALYFCASSALGARTTDTQYFGPGTRLTVL.

In DNA, the CDR3 is TGCAGCGTTGAATTAGCGGGGAGCTCTGGAAACACCATATATTTT. Protein sequence: CSVELAGSSGNTIYF. The rearrangement links TRBV29-1 to TRBJ1-3, with D unresolved. Per germline, CDR1 SQVTM and CDR2 ANQGSEA. The V end was cut by 2 bases, the J end by 0 bases, with 11 bases between. The CDR3 is 15 residues long.

This clone was recorded once. The rearrangement links TRBV5-1 to TRBJ1-2, with a tentative D call TRBD1 (6 bases). Germline lookup yields CDR1 SGHRS and CDR2 YFSETQ. The CDR3 covers 16 residues. Trimming removed 0 bases at V and 0 bases at J, with 12 bases between. The CDR3, as DNA: TGCGCCAGCAGCTTGGGACAGGAGAATTCTAACTATGGCTACACCTTC. Protein sequence: CASSLGQENSNYGYTF.

The chain links TRBV2 to TRBJ1-5; 11 positions match TRBD1. V gave up 6 bases and J gave up 4 bases; unmatched junction bases: 2. This CDR3 has 14 amino acids. CDR1 is SNHLY, CDR2 FYNNEI, per germline. The CDR3 DNA is TGTGCCAGCAGGGGGGACAGGGGGAATCAGCCCCAGCATTTT. Its protein is CASRGDRGNQPQHF.

CDR3 residues: CASSQVADNTDTQYF. The CDR3 coding sequence is TGTGCCAGCAGCCAAGTTGCGGACAACACAGATACGCAGTATTTT. The V call is TRBV4-2, the J call TRBJ2-3, with TRBD1 as a possible D gene (5 bases). V was pared by 1 base and J by 2 bases, with 10 bases between. Per germline, CDR1 LGHNA and CDR2 YNFKEQ. This CDR3 is 15 amino acids long.

This sequence joins TRBV6-1 and TRBJ1-2; maybe TRBD1 (6 bases). V was shortened by 1 base and J by 5 bases, with 14 bases between the two germline ends. Germline assignment: CDR1 MNHNS and CDR2 SASEGT. The CDR3 consists of 15 residues. CDR3 nucleotides: TGTGCCAGCAGTGAAGAAGTCAGGGGTGCGTATGGCTACACCTTC. Amino acids: CASSEEVRGAYGYTF.

The rearrangement uses TRBV5-1 and TRBJ2-2, with 10 bases matching TRBD1. The V and J ends lost 5 bases and 3 bases, in that order; junction bases with no gene match: 7. Germline V lookup: CDR1 SGHRS, CDR2 YFSETQ. The CDR3 totals 16 residues. The CDR3 nucleotides are TGCGCCAGCAGGGAAAGACAGGGGGCGTACACCGGGGAGCTGTTTTTT. Its protein product is CASRERQGAYTGELFF.

The chain carries TRBV18 and TRBJ2-7, with D possibly being TRBD1 (6 bases). The CDR3 runs to 13 residues. Germline V gives CDR1 KGHSH, CDR2 LQKENI. V dropped 6 bases and J dropped 4 bases, with 13 bases sitting between them. The CDR3 DNA is TGTGCCAGCTCCCGCGACAGGACTTACGAGCAGTACTTC. It translates to CASSRDRTYEQYF.

This clone was detected once. The chain joins TRBV3-1 (or the pseudogene TRBV3-2) to TRBJ1-1; D is unclear. Trimming took off 0 bases at V and 11 bases at J, with 13 bases between the two ends. CDR1 is LGHDT, CDR2 YNNKEL, per germline (reference sequence). This CDR3 contains 13 residues. The CDR3 nucleotides read TGTGCCAGCAGCCAAGATCCAGGTCTTGGGGCTTTCTTT. This codes for CASSQDPGLGAFF.